The text below deals with one TCR beta chain. What it binds is not known. These data originate in a study of cytomegalovirus exposure and HLA in healthy donors. Study-level information: An analysis done earlier identified about 120 million unique TCR beta sequences from about 179 million T cells.

PCR employed 60 Vbeta and 13 Jbeta primers. Original processing methods: Later, roughly 86 million unique TCR beta chains were counted in an analysis, and roughly 11 million of them were shared. The protocol was immunoSEQ multiplex PCR, while the TCRdb copy is restricted to in-frame clones and leaves out a portion. That table furnishes V, J and clone size, whereas the DNA furnished D and trimming. The top ten hold more than 2% of the sample, which has 150,000 to 200,000 clones, more than 75% seen once. General study findings and limits: Available immune exposure information was restricted to CMV serostatus only. Researchers reported in a later analysis that a missense DCLRE1C variant was tied to TCR beta V- and J-gene trimming.

V lost 0 bases and J lost 7, with 17 bases in between. This CDR3 region has 16 residues. The germline CDR1 and CDR2 sequences are SGHRS and YFSETQ. The chain is built from TRBV5-1 and TRBJ2-1, with D perhaps matching TRBD1 (7 bases). The origin of this receptor is a man aged 18 to 30 in good health and CMV-seropositive. The specimen sequenced was PBMCs. The CDR3 sequence: CASSLAPGGNLNEQFF. CDR3 DNA sequence: TGCGCCAGCAGCTTGGCCCCAGGGGGGAATTTAAATGAGCAGTTCTTC.